This T cell receptor beta chain was obtained from a study of cytomegalovirus exposure and HLA in healthy donors. About the research overall: About 80 million unique TCR sequences came from HLA-typed donors in an early release.

PCR involved 60 Vbeta and 13 Jbeta primers. Sequencing used immunoSEQ multiplex PCR; TCRdb keeps in-frame clones, though not all of them. The sample gives about 57,000 clones, approximately 80% of which show up once; approximately 4.3% is in the top ten. On this clone itself: Antigen unknown.

General study points: For most subjects, TCR beta sequences were reported to predict HLA-A and HLA-B alleles with accuracy.

Trimming removed 0 bases at V and 1 base at J, with 7 bases between. This CDR3 has 14 amino acids. Germline V gene sequence: CDR1 SGHRS, CDR2 YFSETQ. This sequence was found in a man aged 25 to 40 in good health and CMV-seronegative. Sequencing was performed on PBMCs. This chain links TRBV5-1 with TRBJ2-5; D unresolved. CDR3 nucleotides: TGCGCCAGCAGCTTGGGCAGGCCCCAAGAGACCCAGTACTTC. Residues: CASSLGRPQETQYF.